The clone carrying this T cell receptor (beta chain) has only a few counts. This record comes from a study of shared clonotypes between healthy human individuals. Libraries were prepared by immunoSEQ multiplex PCR; TCRdb keeps only in-frame clonotypes and omits some of them. This table has around 480,000 clones, about 79% appearing once. The sequence derives from a woman between 35 and 50 years old in good health. Some clones in this sample may be carry-over from other donors' samples. Source material: PBMCs.

The DNA for the CDR3 is TGTGCCAGCAGCTTCTCCGGGACACGAGGAGCTTTCTTT. Its translation is CASSFSGTRGAFF. The chain couples TRBV7-9 to TRBJ1-1, with D perhaps TRBD1 (6 bases). Germline V gene lookup returns CDR1 SEHNR and CDR2 FQNEAQ (reference sequence). V lost 3 bases and J 10 bases, leaving 15 bases between the germline ends. This CDR3 region has 13 residues. The full variable domain, its missing parts supplied by reference TRBV7-9 and TRBJ1-1, is DTGVSQNPRHKITKRGQNVTFRCDPISEHNRLYWYRQTLGQGPEFLTYFQNEAQLEKSRLLSDRFSAERPKGSFSTLEIQRTEQGDSAMYLCASSFSGTRGAFFGQGTRLTVV.